This TCR beta chain was recorded in a study of molecular identifiers for immune sequencing clone quantification. The CDR3 runs to 18 residues. Germline CDR1 MNHEY, CDR2 SVGEGT. V was pared by 2 bases and J by 3 bases, with 10 bases of the junction left unmatched. Each CDR3 protein is one row after TCRdb ran MiXCR on the PCR reads. The table records about 510,000 distinct CDR3 sequences, about 20% of them present only once. The rearrangement joins TRBV6-2 or TRBV6-3 to TRBJ2-7, with 13 bases identical to TRBD2. This clonotype originated in a human donor in good health. Some libraries in this study had Jurkat cell RNA spiked in. The sequencing input was naive CD8+ T cells from blood, with Jurkat cell RNA spiked in. Subset meaning: FACS-sorted CD8+CD4-CCR7+CD45RA+ naive T cells. CDR3 loop: CASSYQITSGRALYEQYF. As DNA, the CDR3 is TGTGCCAGCAGTTACCAAATCACTAGCGGGAGGGCTCTCTACGAGCAGTACTTC.